The source of this T cell receptor beta chain is a study of T-cell memory formation after mild COVID-19. TCRdb used MiXCR to reprocess the 5' RACE reads, holding one entry per CDR3 protein. The table lists about 560,000 distinct CDR3 sequences, roughly 21% of them singletons. This clonotype was counted between two and nine times. This CDR3 contains 15 residues. The sample consisted of PBMCs or a T cell subset sorted from them (not recorded which). The chain carries TRBV21-1 and TRBJ2-7. TRBV21-1 is an annotated pseudogene. The sequence derives from an adult woman who had mild COVID-19 (a few samples of this study predate the infection). Cell type and time point are not known. In nucleotides, the CDR3 is TGTGCCAGCCGCAAATCCGTGGATTGGTCCTACGAGCAGTACTTC. Protein product: CASRKSVDWSYEQYF.